One sample yielded the 11 T cell receptor beta chains listed below, sequenced in a study of T cell responses to AZD1222 COVID-19 vaccine. Clones were sequenced by immunoSEQ multiplex PCR, and TCRdb holds only the in-frame ones, with some missing. The sample lists around 94,000 clones, roughly 88% occurring once. Sequencing used peripheral blood, obtained on day 0 of AZD1222 vaccination. These receptors were collected from an adult in good health.

V and J are TRBV27 and TRBJ2-3; D not certain. The germline V gene has CDR1 MNHEY and CDR2 SMNVEV (reference sequence). The germline V and J ends were trimmed by 5 bases and 2 bases, with 8 bases remaining between them. The length of the CDR3 is 13 residues. The CDR3 region is CASSPRPTDTQYF. The CDR3 DNA reads as TGTGCCAGCAGTCCCCGGCCCACAGATACGCAGTATTTT.

The rearrangement joins TRBV6-5 to TRBJ2-7; weak D call: TRBD1 (6 bases). Deletions cut 0 bases from V and 3 bases from J, with 12 bases between. Germline CDR1 and CDR2: MNHEY and SVGAGI. The CDR3 has 15 amino acids. The CDR3 bases are TGTGCCAGCAGTTACTCGGGGCAGGGGATCTACGAGCAGTACTTC. The encoded protein is CASSYSGQGIYEQYF.

J is TRBJ2-5 and V is TRBV5-7; D is uncertain. TRBV5-7 carries the ORF label, with uncertain function. V was shortened by 5 bases and J by 5 bases, with 22 bases between the two germline ends. The CDR3 is made up of 16 amino acids. The CDR3 nucleotides are TGTGCCAGCAGGAGGTTCAAGGGCGTAGTCGGGGAGACCCAGTACTTC. It codes for CASRRFKGVVGETQYF.

The rearrangement links TRBV2 to TRBJ2-7, with 12 bases identical to TRBD1. With 6 bases clipped from V and 0 bases from J, the junction kept 6 bases outside the gene matches. The CDR3 runs 16 residues. Germline V gene sequence: CDR1 SNHLY, CDR2 FYNNEI. Here the CDR3 reads CASSEPGQGASYEQYF. The CDR3 region has the DNA TGTGCCAGCAGCGAACCGGGACAGGGGGCCTCCTACGAGCAGTACTTC. Combining the CDR3 with reference TRBV2 and TRBJ2-7 gives the whole variable domain EPEVTQTPSHQVTQMGQEVILRCVPISNHLYFYWYRQILGQKVEFLVSFYNNEISEKSEIFDDQFSVERPDGSNFTLKIRSTKLEDSAMYFCASSEPGQGASYEQYFGPGTRLTVT.

This clone was observed a handful of times. The V call is TRBV7-2, the J call TRBJ1-5; 11 positions match TRBD1. CDR1 is SGHTA and CDR2 is FQGNSA in the germline V gene. The CDR3 sequence is 17 residues long. Germline trimming cut 5 bases from V and 2 bases from J; bases unmatched to any gene: 8. The CDR3 bases are TGTGCCAGCAGCATAAGGTGGACAGGGGGCGGCAATCAGCCCCAGCATTTT. Its translation is CASSIRWTGGGNQPQHF.

The V gene is TRBV25-1, the J gene TRBJ1-2; 9 bases align to TRBD1. The CDR3 extends over 15 amino acids. Losses at the gene ends were 4 bases for V and 8 bases for J; bases not matched to a gene: 11. The V gene's germline CDR1 is MGHDK and CDR2 SYGVNS. CDR3 in amino acids: CASSGFPGQGHGYTF. The CDR3 nucleotides read TGTGCCAGCAGTGGGTTCCCGGGACAGGGTCACGGCTACACCTTC.

The V and J genes are TRBV6-5 and TRBJ1-5, with D uncertain. This CDR3 has 15 amino acids. The V end lost 7 bases, the J end lost 0 bases, and 13 bases lay between the germline ends. CDR1 MNHEY and CDR2 SVGAGI come from the germline V gene. CDR3 amino acids: CASTSREGSNQPQHF. Written as DNA, the CDR3 is TGTGCCAGCACCTCGAGGGAAGGTAGCAATCAGCCCCAGCATTTT.

This chain connects TRBV14 to TRBJ2-3; D not resolved. The CDR3 has 13 residues. Trimming left V 0 bases short and J 6 bases short, with 7 bases between. Germline V gene lookup returns CDR1 SGHDN and CDR2 FVKESK. The CDR3 protein is CASSQDPRDTQYF. CDR3 sequence (DNA): TGTGCCAGCAGCCAAGATCCCCGGGATACGCAGTATTTT.

The chain has TRBV11-1 and TRBJ2-1; 9 bases map to TRBD1. CDR1 and CDR2 (germline): SGHAT, FQDESV (reference sequence). J lost 3 bases, V lost 8 bases, and 11 bases had no gene match. The CDR3 covers 16 residues. The DNA for the CDR3 is TGTGCCAGCCGATCGGACCGGGACAGGGACTACAATGAGCAGTTCTTC. As protein: CASRSDRDRDYNEQFF. Looking up the rest from reference TRBV11-1 and TRBJ2-1 gives the full variable domain: EAEVAQSPRYKITEKSQAVAFWCDPISGHATLYWYRQILGQGPELLVQFQDESVVDDSQLPKDRFSAERLKGVDSTLKIQPAELGDSAMYLCASRSDRDRDYNEQFFGPGTRLTVL.

The chain recombines TRBV5-1 with TRBJ2-1; TRBD2 matches at 14 bases. This CDR3 is 14 amino acids long. CDR1 is SGHRS, CDR2 YFSETQ, per germline. V trimming: 5 bases; J trimming: 5 bases; junction bases outside the gene matches: 0. CDR3 loop: CASRTSGRDNEQFF. Here the CDR3 DNA reads TGCGCCAGCAGGACTAGCGGGAGGGACAATGAGCAGTTCTTC. Using reference TRBV5-1 and TRBJ2-1 for the parts outside the CDR3, the full variable domain is KAGVTQTPRYLIKTRGQQVTLSCSPISGHRSVSWYQQTPGQGLQFLFEYFSETQRNKGNFPGRFSGRQFSNSRSEMNVSTLELGDSALYLCASRTSGRDNEQFFGPGTRLTVL.

CDR3: CATSYRDGQPQHF. The CDR3 DNA sequence: TGTGCCACCAGCTACAGGGACGGTCAGCCCCAGCATTTT. This chain uses TRBV15 with TRBJ1-5; D is possibly TRBD1 (6 bases). This CDR3 is 13 amino acids long. Germline CDR1 is LNHNV and CDR2 is YYDKDF (reference sequence). The germline V and J ends were trimmed by 5 bases and 6 bases, with 11 bases remaining between them. The full variable domain, its missing parts supplied by reference TRBV15 and TRBJ1-5, is DAMVIQNPRYQVTQFGKPVTLSCSQTLNHNVMYWYQQKSSQAPKLLFHYYDKDFNNEADTPDNFQSRRPNTSFCFLDIRSPGLGDTAMYLCATSYRDGQPQHFGDGTRLSIL.